This T cell receptor beta chain emerged from a study of T cells in Graves' hyperthyroidism and ophthalmopathy. Findings of the study overall: Ophthalmopathy and stable hyperthyroidism were told apart by a 13 V-J model.

There were TCR beta CDR3 regions amplified from RNA transcripts. TCR CDR3 regions were first amplified by RT-PCR with HTBI primers. TCRdb re-called the multiplex PCR reads through MiXCR, storing one row per CDR3 protein. The table has 600,000 to 850,000 distinct CDR3 sequences, approximately 19% seen once; the top ten hold 16%. As for this clonotype: What it recognizes is unknown.

Trimming shortened V by 6 bases and J by 5 bases, and 20 bases separated the two germline ends. The CDR3 covers 16 residues. The germline V gene has CDR1 SEHNR and CDR2 FQNEAQ (reference sequence). The chain links TRBV7-9 to TRBJ1-3; weak D call: TRBD1 (6 bases). What was sequenced was blood. The TCR sequence derives from a woman aged 45 to 65 with Graves' hyperthyroidism that later progressed to Graves' ophthalmopathy. CDR3 protein: CASSRVGGARRNTIYF. The CDR3, as DNA: TGTGCCAGCAGTCGTGTAGGGGGGGCGCGAAGAAACACCATATATTTT.